Presented here are 20 T cell receptor beta chains from one specimen sequenced in a study of T cells in Graves' hyperthyroidism and ophthalmopathy. Using RNA transcripts as the source, TCR beta CDR3 regions were amplified. In the first-round RT-PCR of the TCR CDR3, the HTBI primer set was used. TCRdb re-derived calls from the multiplex PCR reads in MiXCR, one entry per CDR3 protein. The data hold 500,000 to 650,000 distinct CDR3 sequences, with around 13% observed a single time. Sequenced material: blood. These receptors were taken from a woman aged 45 to 65 with Graves' ophthalmopathy.

This clonotype appeared many times. This rearrangement joins TRBV10-3 to TRBJ2-7; 11 bases align to TRBD1. V lost 4 bases to trimming and J lost 2 bases; unmatched junction nucleotides: 4. Germline V gene sequence: CDR1 ENHRY, CDR2 SYGVKD. The CDR3 length is 15 residues. As DNA, the CDR3 is TGTGCCATCAGTGGGGGGGACAGGGGGGCCTACGAGCAGTACTTC. Amino acids: CAISGGDRGAYEQYF.

This rearrangement joins TRBV19 to TRBJ1-3; 7 nucleotides line up with TRBD1. The CDR3 contains 17 residues. Germline-derived CDR1 and CDR2 are LNHDA and SQIVND (reference sequence). V was pared by 3 bases and J by 0 bases, with 8 bases of the junction left unmatched. CDR3 sequence reads: CASSIRGQPLSGNTIYF. The CDR3 nucleotides read TGTGCCAGTAGTATTAGGGGACAGCCTCTCTCTGGAAACACCATATATTTT.

This clonotype has at least ten counts. The CDR3 is CASSLKGADGELFF. In nucleotides, the CDR3 is TGTGCCAGCAGCTTAAAGGGGGCGGACGGGGAGCTGTTTTTT. The rearrangement links TRBV7-3 to TRBJ2-2; 7 bases agree with TRBD1. The ends lost 1 base at V and 7 bases at J; junction bases unmatched: 3. The CDR3 is 14 amino acids. Per the germline V gene, CDR1 is SGHTA and CDR2 is FQGTGA.

There are a few counts of this clonotype. The chain has TRBV27 and TRBJ1-1; the D is unclear. The CDR3 covers 11 residues. Germline CDR1 and CDR2: MNHEY and SMNVEV (reference sequence). V lost 7 bases and J lost 8, with 11 bases in between. The CDR3 spells CASKLGPEAFF. As DNA, the CDR3 is TGTGCCAGCAAACTCGGCCCCGAAGCTTTCTTT.

V gene TRBV2 combines with J gene TRBJ2-2, with 8 bases identical to TRBD2. The trim removed 10 bases at V and 1 base at J, leaving 5 bases unmatched. Germline CDR1 reads SNHLY; CDR2 reads FYNNEI. The CDR3 has 14 amino acids. The CDR3 coding sequence is TGTGCCACCAATAGCGGGAAGAACACCGGGGAGCTGTTTTTT. It yields the protein CATNSGKNTGELFF.

This chain connects TRBV28 to TRBJ1-4; 8 bases agree with TRBD1. CDR1 MDHEN and CDR2 SYDVKM come from the germline V gene. J gave up 0 bases and V 5 bases, and 5 bases lay outside the gene matches. The CDR3 sequence is 16 residues long. CDR3 nucleotides: TGTGCCAGCAGTGCGACAGGGGCGGCAACTAATGAAAAACTGTTTTTT. Amino acids: CASSATGAATNEKLFF.

This clonotype has a count of ten or more. The chain joins TRBV24-1 to TRBJ2-7; 10 nucleotides match TRBD2. CDR3 length equals 15 residues. Losses at the gene ends were 3 bases for V and 4 bases for J; bases not matched to a gene: 5. Germline CDR1 and CDR2: KGHDR and SFDVKD. The chain's CDR3 is CATSDPLAGAYEQYF. DNA of the CDR3: TGTGCCACCAGTGATCCTCTAGCGGGAGCATACGAGCAGTACTTC.

The V and J genes are TRBV5-1 and TRBJ2-3; D not resolved. CDR3 length: 14 residues. CDR1 and CDR2 from the germline V gene are SGHRS and YFSETQ. V was trimmed by 3 bases and J by 4 bases, leaving 12 bases between them. CDR3 sequence reads: CASSSAGAADTQYF. CDR3 nucleotides: TGCGCCAGCAGCTCAGCTGGTGCTGCAGATACGCAGTATTTT. Drawing the rest from reference TRBV5-1 and TRBJ2-3, the complete variable domain is KAGVTQTPRYLIKTRGQQVTLSCSPISGHRSVSWYQQTPGQGLQFLFEYFSETQRNKGNFPGRFSGRQFSNSRSEMNVSTLELGDSALYLCASSSAGAADTQYFGPGTRLTVL.

There are a few counts of this clonotype. V usage is TRBV7-9 and J usage is TRBJ1-1, with unresolved D. The CDR3 contains 13 residues. Per the germline V gene, CDR1 is SEHNR and CDR2 is FQNEAQ (reference sequence). V was trimmed by 6 bases and J by 1 base, leaving 9 bases between them. CDR3 residues: CASSPPANTEAFF. CDR3 bases: TGTGCCAGCAGTCCACCAGCGAACACTGAAGCTTTCTTT.

This clonotype was observed many times. J is TRBJ2-7 and V is TRBV5-1; 7 positions agree with TRBD2. Germline trimming cut 4 bases from V and 2 bases from J; bases unmatched to any gene: 21. Germline CDR1 SGHRS, CDR2 YFSETQ. This CDR3 has 19 amino acids. The CDR3 spells CASSLGQLLAGRRTYEQYF. As DNA, the CDR3 is TGCGCCAGCAGCCTTGGCCAACTCTTAGCGGGCCGCCGGACCTACGAGCAGTACTTC.

V and J are TRBV13 and TRBJ1-3, with D uncertain. Germline CDR1 and CDR2: PRHDT and FYEKMQ (reference sequence). Between the trimmed V and J ends, which lost 1 base and 0 bases, there was a span of 16 bases. CDR3 size: 18 residues. The CDR3 loop reads CASSLEGRASRSGNTIYF. Written as DNA, the CDR3 is TGTGCCAGCAGCTTAGAGGGTAGGGCCTCCCGCTCTGGAAACACCATATATTTT.

This clonotype occurred many times. The rearrangement links TRBV29-1 to TRBJ2-1; no definite D call. V lost 4 bases and J 3 bases, leaving 13 bases between the germline ends. Germline CDR1 reads SQVTM; CDR2 reads ANQGSEA. This CDR3 region has 14 residues. CDR3: CSVVLRSVYNEQFF. The CDR3 nucleotides are TGCAGCGTTGTTTTGCGGAGCGTCTACAATGAGCAGTTCTTC.

This clonotype was observed a handful of times. One end of the junction fails to match germline, which may point to a read error. The chain couples TRBV5-1 to TRBJ2-1; 7 bases map to TRBD1. Germline V gene lookup returns CDR1 SGHRS and CDR2 YFSETQ. This CDR3 is built from 13 residues. CDR3 sequence (DNA): TGCGCCAGCAGCGCCGGGACAGTCAATGAGCGGTTCTTC. Translated, it gives CASSAGTVNERFF.

On this clonotype: One base away lies a much larger clone, so this may be a sequencing read error. The rearrangement links TRBV2 to TRBJ2-7, with 10 bases lining up with TRBD2. Germline assignment: CDR1 SNHLY and CDR2 FYNNEI. This CDR3 has 15 residues. CDR3 bases: TGTGCCGGCAGTAGACTAGCGGGTGTCTCCTACGAGCAGTACTTC. This encodes CAGSRLAGVSYEQYF.

This clonotype was seen a few times. The rearrangement joins TRBV12-3 or TRBV12-4 to TRBJ2-1, with 8 bases fitting TRBD2. The V segment lost 4 bases and the J segment 7 bases; nucleotides outside the gene matches: 9. This CDR3 region has 15 residues. CDR3 amino acids: CASSSSGTSNNEQFF. In DNA, the CDR3 is TGTGCCAGCAGTTCTTCCGGGACTAGTAATAATGAGCAGTTCTTC.

The chain links TRBV4-3 to TRBJ2-7, with D unresolved. The V gene's germline CDR1 is LGHNA and CDR2 YSLEER. This CDR3 comprises 14 residues. Trimming shortened V by 1 base and J by 2 bases, and 9 bases separated the two germline ends. For the CDR3, the DNA is TGCGCCAGCAGCCAAGGCGCGGATACCTACGAGCAGTACTTC. Protein sequence: CASSQGADTYEQYF.

This clonotype was counted only a few times. The chain has TRBV15 and TRBJ1-1; D is uncertain. The CDR3 loop spans 11 amino acids. Looked up from germline, CDR1 is LNHNV and CDR2 is YYDKDF (reference sequence). V gave up 8 bases and J gave up 4 bases, with 8 bases separating them. CDR3 DNA: TGTGCCACCGGGTCTGGCACTGAAGCTTTCTTT. This translates into CATGSGTEAFF. The whole variable domain, filled in from reference TRBV15 and TRBJ1-1, reads DAMVIQNPRYQVTQFGKPVTLSCSQTLNHNVMYWYQQKSSQAPKLLFHYYDKDFNNEADTPDNFQSRRPNTSFCFLDIRSPGLGDTAMYLCATGSGTEAFFGQGTRLTVV.

Comment on this clonotype: A much larger clone lies one base from this, so it may be a read error. The CDR3 spells CASSTRTGENAEAFF. In DNA, the CDR3 is TGTGCCAGCAGCACCAGGACAGGAGAGAACGCTGAAGCTTTCTTT. V is TRBV7-9 and J is TRBJ1-1; 7 bases match TRBD1. The germline CDR1 and CDR2 sequences are SEHNR and FQNEAQ (reference sequence). CDR3 length: 15 amino acids.

This clonotype was picked up many times. This chain joins TRBV11-3 and TRBJ2-3, with 8 nucleotides matching TRBD2. The V segment lost 5 bases and the J segment 6 bases; nucleotides outside the gene matches: 10. Germline CDR1 reads SGHNT; CDR2 reads YENEEA. The CDR3 extends over 15 amino acids. In nucleotides, the CDR3 is TGTGCCAGCAGCGACAATGGACTAGCTGGTGATACGCAGTATTTT. Residues: CASSDNGLAGDTQYF. Combining the CDR3 with reference TRBV11-3 and TRBJ2-3 gives the whole variable domain EAGVVQSPRYKIIEKKQPVAFWCNPISGHNTLYWYLQNLGQGPELLIRYENEEAVDDSQLPKDRFSAERLKGVDSTLKIQPAELGDSAVYLCASSDNGLAGDTQYFGPGTRLTVL.

This clonotype was picked up many times. This chain uses TRBV7-2 with TRBJ2-2, with 8 positions matching TRBD1. The CDR3 covers 15 residues. Germline-derived CDR1 and CDR2 are SGHTA and FQGNSA. With 5 bases clipped from V and 9 bases from J, the junction kept 11 bases outside the gene matches. DNA for the CDR3: TGTGCCAGCAGCCTCCGACAGGGGATTCACCGGGAGCTGTTTTTT. Protein: CASSLRQGIHRELFF.